The next 15 T cell receptor beta chains were all read from a single sample in a study of T cells in Graves' hyperthyroidism and ophthalmopathy. TCR beta CDR3 sequences were amplified from RNA transcripts. A set of HTBI primers served as the primers for a first-round RT-PCR of the TCR CDR3. One entry per CDR3 protein results from TCRdb running MiXCR on the multiplex PCR reads. Of 750,000 to 950,000 distinct CDR3 sequences listed, more than 30% are singletons. The sample taken for sequencing was blood. Source of these receptors: a man younger than 35 with Graves' hyperthyroidism.

This clonotype was detected only a few times. The CDR3, as DNA: TGTGCCAGCAGTTGGTTTGGCGGGGAGCTGTTTTTT. Residues: CASSWFGGELFF. The chain links TRBV11-2 to TRBJ2-2, with D uncertain. V lost 6 bases and J lost 7, with 9 bases in between. CDR3 length: 12 amino acids. In germline, CDR1 is SGHAT, CDR2 FQNNGV.

The chain is built from TRBV7-8 and TRBJ2-7, with 9 bases identical to TRBD2. Trimming took 1 base from V and 3 from J; bases not matched to a gene: 13. The germline V gene has CDR1 SGHVS and CDR2 FQNEAQ. The CDR3 is 18 residues long. The CDR3 nucleotides read TGTGCCAGCAGCTTAGGGGTAGCGGGAGACCTTTTTAACTACGAGCAGTACTTC. This encodes CASSLGVAGDLFNYEQYF.

This rearrangement joins TRBV7-9 to TRBJ2-7; D is perhaps TRBD2 (6 bases). The last part of the DNA fits TRBJ2-1 better; the J call may be wrong. There are 14 residues in the CDR3. Germline CDR1 and CDR2: SEHNR and FQNEAQ (reference sequence). The CDR3 protein is CASSVGGAGNEQFF. The CDR3, as DNA: TGTGCCAGCAGTGTTGGCGGGGCGGGCAATGAGCAGTTCTTC.

This clonotype has a single count. This rearrangement joins TRBV2 to TRBJ1-4; D may be TRBD1 (5 bases). The CDR3 is made up of 11 amino acids. Germline V gene data show CDR1 as SNHLY and CDR2 as FYNNEI. V lost 3 bases, J lost 13 bases, and 9 bases lay in between. The CDR3 reads CASSDGGGLFF. CDR3 DNA: TGTGCCAGCAGTGATGGGGGAGGACTGTTTTTT.

The V gene is TRBV7-9, the J gene TRBJ2-2; D not resolved. Trimming pared 5 bases from V and 7 bases from J, leaving 14 bases between. Germline V CDR1 and CDR2: SEHNR, FQNEAQ (reference sequence). The CDR3 covers 14 residues. The CDR3 is CASSPSFRSGELFF. The CDR3 DNA reads as TGTGCCAGCAGCCCCTCCTTCAGGAGCGGGGAGCTGTTTTTT.

This chain joins TRBV29-1 and TRBJ2-5; D gene unclear. CDR3 size: 15 residues. V was clipped by 8 bases and J by 4 bases, with 23 bases between them. Germline CDR1 and CDR2: SQVTM and ANQGSEA. The CDR3 DNA follows: TGCAGCAGTTTCTCCGGTCCGGGTTCCCGAGAGACCCAGTACTTC. It encodes CSSFSGPGSRETQYF.

The gene calls are TRBV11-2 and TRBJ1-6, with TRBD1 as a possible D gene (6 bases). V gave up 5 bases and J gave up 8 bases, with 16 bases separating them. The CDR3 loop spans 15 amino acids. CDR1 SGHAT and CDR2 FQNNGV come from the germline V gene. Here the CDR3 reads CASSPSQGWDSPLHF. CDR3 coding DNA: TGTGCCAGCAGCCCATCACAGGGCTGGGATTCACCCCTCCACTTT.

The table lists this clonotype with many counts. The rearrangement uses TRBV19 and TRBJ2-6; D perhaps matches TRBD1 (5 bases). The germline CDR1 and CDR2 sequences are LNHDA and SQIVND (reference sequence). This CDR3 contains 15 residues. The ends were cut back, 8 bases at V and 2 bases at J, with 13 bases in the middle. CDR3 DNA sequence: TGTGCCAGTCAAGCCAAAGGGGCTGGGGCCAACGTCCTGACTTTC. Translating it yields CASQAKGAGANVLTF.

In its sample, this clonotype was seen many times. The chain has TRBV15 and TRBJ2-2; the match to TRBD2 covers 7 bases. Germline V gene data show CDR1 as LNHNV and CDR2 as YYDKDF (reference sequence). The junction had 2 bases not matched to a gene; V was cut back by 8 bases and J by 8 bases. There are 11 residues in the CDR3. The CDR3 sequence is CATGGGGELFF. In DNA, the CDR3 is TGTGCCACCGGGGGAGGGGGGGAGCTGTTTTTT.

Many counts were recorded for this clonotype. The rearrangement joins TRBV29-1 to TRBJ1-1; D possibly corresponds to TRBD1 (6 bases). Germline V gives CDR1 SQVTM, CDR2 ANQGSEA. There are 15 residues in the CDR3. V shed 0 bases and J shed 3 bases, with 14 bases lying between them. Here the CDR3 reads CSVEDYGGSDTEAFF. CDR3 coding DNA: TGCAGCGTTGAAGACTACGGGGGCAGCGACACTGAAGCTTTCTTT.

J is TRBJ1-5 and V is TRBV10-3; 7 bases are a match to TRBD1. The CDR3 contains 14 residues. The germline gives CDR1 ENHRY, CDR2 SYGVKD. The ends lost 5 bases at V and 1 base at J; junction bases unmatched: 2. The CDR3, as DNA: TGTGCCATCAGTCCGGGACAGAGCAATCAGCCCCAGCATTTT. This sequence encodes CAISPGQSNQPQHF.

The chain couples TRBV27 to TRBJ2-5, with D possibly called TRBD1 or TRBD2 (5 bases each). CDR1 and CDR2 from the germline V gene are MNHEY and SMNVEV (reference sequence). This CDR3 comprises 12 residues. V dropped 5 bases and J dropped 5 bases, with 9 bases sitting between them. The CDR3 DNA reads as TGTGCCAGCAGTCGATGGGGGGAGACCCAGTACTTC. Translated: CASSRWGETQYF.

This clonotype was detected many times. This chain connects TRBV2 to TRBJ2-5, with unresolved D. The CDR3 length is 13 residues. Per germline, CDR1 SNHLY and CDR2 FYNNEI. Trimming cost V 11 bases and J 1 base, with 14 bases left between them. CDR3 in DNA: TGTGCCTTCCACGTCGGGCTCCAAGAGACCCAGTACTTC. It codes for CAFHVGLQETQYF.

This clonotype was seen many times. The genes are TRBV2 and TRBJ1-2; TRBD1 is a possible D gene (6 bases). The V end was cut by 5 bases, the J end by 6 bases, with 19 bases between. Germline CDR1 is SNHLY and CDR2 is FYNNEI. The CDR3 consists of 15 residues. CDR3 nucleotides: TGTGCCAGCAGTTACCGCGACAGGAAGAGGGATGGCTACACCTTC. Protein: CASSYRDRKRDGYTF.

This clonotype was found many times. The rearrangement joins TRBV10-3 to TRBJ1-2, with D tentatively TRBD1 (6 bases). Germline V gives CDR1 ENHRY, CDR2 SYGVKD. CDR3 length equals 13 residues. Trimming left V 7 bases short and J 6 bases short, with 15 bases between. CDR3 sequence: CAINWGGLDGYTF. The CDR3 coding sequence is TGTGCCATCAATTGGGGGGGCTTGGATGGCTACACCTTC.